These 8 T cell receptor beta chains were sequenced from one sample in a study of T-cell reconstitution after alpha-beta-depleted transplantation in children listed by TCRdb under 2016. Libraries came from PCR. The sample was run on an Illumina HiSeq 2500. TCR library preparation used molecular barcoding, with unique molecular identifiers applied to normalize quantification of the TCRbeta repertoire. TCRdb reworked the public reads: Q25 trimming with fastp, MiXCR clone assembly, productive beta chains retained. Rows are combined by CDR3 protein, so each entry shows the most common genes and DNA. The sample table shows 360,000 or so distinct CDR3 sequences, and roughly 20% are seen once. The ten biggest clones cover around 3.9% of the sample. The sequenced sample was PBMCs from the stem cell graft donor, obtained from the stem cell graft. The receptors here all came from a human donor who donated a stem cell graft to a child with acute myeloid leukemia.

This clonotype has more than one count but fewer than ten. The chain recombines TRBV5-6 with TRBJ2-7; no firm D call. The CDR3 runs to 12 residues. V dropped 1 base and J dropped 5 bases, with 7 bases sitting between them. Germline loops: CDR1 SGHDT, CDR2 YYEEEE. The CDR3 nucleotides are TGTGCCAGCAGCTTGTTAAGGGACGAGCAGTACTTC. Its protein is CASSLLRDEQYF.

The CDR3 is CSARGGLFEREGGEQYF. The CDR3 region has the DNA TGCAGTGCTAGAGGGGGCCTATTCGAGCGGGAAGGGGGGGAGCAGTACTTC. The rearrangement uses TRBV20-1 and TRBJ2-7; tentative D call: TRBD2 (7 bases). The CDR3 loop spans 17 amino acids. V dropped 1 base and J dropped 7 bases, with 26 bases sitting between them. Germline CDR1 is DFQATT and CDR2 is SNEGSKA (reference sequence).

This clonotype was observed a few times. The chain links TRBV18 to TRBJ2-1; D perhaps matches TRBD1 (6 bases). Trimming stripped 2 bases from V and 13 bases from J, with 18 bases between. The CDR3 spans 14 residues. The germline CDR1 and CDR2 sequences are KGHSH and LQKENI. The DNA for the CDR3 is TGTGCCAGCTCACCAGAGTTGGACAGCTCCCCCCAGTTCTTC. This codes for CASSPELDSSPQFF.

This clonotype was detected a few times. This chain joins TRBV12-3 or TRBV12-4 and TRBJ2-7, with 8 bases matching TRBD2. CDR3 length equals 20 residues. The V segment lost 1 base and the J segment 7 bases; nucleotides outside the gene matches: 24. The CDR3 sequence is CASSLVKNSRAGGTGREQYF. CDR3 sequence (DNA): TGTGCCAGCAGTTTAGTAAAGAATTCGCGGGCGGGAGGCACCGGTAGAGAGCAGTACTTC.

The chain joins TRBV9 to TRBJ2-7; either TRBD1 or TRBD2 may supply D (6 bases each). CDR1 SGDLS and CDR2 YYNGEE come from the germline V gene. Trimming removed 0 bases from V and 2 bases from J, with 18 bases in between. The CDR3 extends over 17 amino acids. CDR3 residues: CASSVEGGGGGAYEQYF. The CDR3 DNA sequence: TGTGCCAGCAGCGTAGAAGGAGGAGGAGGGGGTGCCTACGAGCAGTACTTC.

For the CDR3, the DNA is TGCGCCAGCAGCCCGGAGGGCTCCGATTATGGGCCCCAGCATTTT. This translates into CASSPEGSDYGPQHF. This chain links TRBV5-1 with TRBJ1-5; D call uncertain. This CDR3 spans 15 amino acids. V dropped 4 bases and J dropped 9 bases, with 20 bases sitting between them. Germline CDR1 is SGHRS and CDR2 is YFSETQ.

The chain combines TRBV29-1 with TRBJ2-7; D is possibly TRBD2 (7 bases). V gave up 5 bases and J gave up 0 bases, with 14 bases separating them. The germline V gene has CDR1 SQVTM and CDR2 ANQGSEA. CDR3 length: 14 residues. The DNA of the CDR3 is TGCAGCGTTCAGAAGGGGGGGCACTCCTACGAGCAGTACTTC. Encoded protein: CSVQKGGHSYEQYF.

The table lists this clonotype with a few counts. This chain links TRBV7-9 with TRBJ2-1; 10 bases agree with TRBD2. This CDR3 has 12 residues. Germline CDR1 SEHNR, CDR2 FQNEAQ (reference sequence). Here the CDR3 reads CTLAGAVNEQFF. The CDR3 DNA follows: TGTACCCTAGCGGGAGCGGTTAATGAGCAGTTCTTC.